The rows below give T cell receptor beta chains drawn from one sample of a study of memory CD4+ T cells and cytomegalovirus serostatus. Clones were read by immunoSEQ multiplex PCR, and TCRdb kept only the in-frame ones, dropping some. The sample carries around 60,000 clones, roughly four fifths recorded once. The source material was memory CD4+ T cells from blood. The receptors were gathered from an adult in good health and CMV-seronegative. Each CDR3 is given without its conserved first and last residue. The size of a clone is reported for some rows only, either as once, few or many, or as a class for expanded clones.

>TRBJ2-3|TRBV27|many
ASSPWTSGGASTDTQY
>TRBJ2-2|TRBV28|.
ASSPGHLNTGELF
>TRBJ1-2|TRBV7-2|.
ASSLGQGMGYGYT
>TRBJ1-1|TRBV18|.
ASSPPVSRNTEAF
>TRBJ1-1|TRBV7-3|.
ASSHGQGTEAF
>TRBJ1-2|TRBV15|.
ATSREGSGDYGYT
>TRBJ2-7|TRBV28|once
ASSFRQGSEQY
>TRBJ1-2|TRBV13|few
ASSIRQGGNYGYT
>TRBJ1-3|TRBV9|once
ASTGTGTGNTIY
>TRBJ2-5|TRBV29-1|.
SVASGQETQY
>TRBJ2-7|TRBV5-1|few
ASSVVASYEQY
>TRBJ1-5|TRBV10-3|.
AISPGRGNQPQH
>TRBJ2-1|TRBV18|.
ASSPRVGRVSNEQF
>TRBJ2-5|TRBV5-4|.
ASSPTPTGSGLETQY
>TRBJ2-1|TRBV5-6|few
ASSFMSAYEQF
>TRBJ1-2|TRBV18|.
ASSSDRGNGYT